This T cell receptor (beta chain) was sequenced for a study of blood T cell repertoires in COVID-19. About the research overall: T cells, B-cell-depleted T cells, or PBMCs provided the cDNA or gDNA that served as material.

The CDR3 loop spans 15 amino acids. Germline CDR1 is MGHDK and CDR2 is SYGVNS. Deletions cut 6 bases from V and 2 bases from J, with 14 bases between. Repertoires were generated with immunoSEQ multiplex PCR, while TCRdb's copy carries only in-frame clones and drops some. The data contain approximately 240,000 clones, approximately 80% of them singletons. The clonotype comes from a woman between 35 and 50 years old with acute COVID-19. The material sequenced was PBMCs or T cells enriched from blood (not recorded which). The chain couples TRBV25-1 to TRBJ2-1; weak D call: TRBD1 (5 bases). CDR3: CASSSRGSTYNEQFF. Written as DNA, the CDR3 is TGTGCCAGCAGCAGTAGGGGTAGCACCTACAATGAGCAGTTCTTC. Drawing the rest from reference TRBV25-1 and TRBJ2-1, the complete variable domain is EADIYQTPRYLVIGTGKKITLECSQTMGHDKMYWYQQDPGMELHLIHYSYGVNSTEKGDLSSESTVSRIRTEHFPLTLESARPSHTSQYLCASSSRGSTYNEQFFGPGTRLTVL.